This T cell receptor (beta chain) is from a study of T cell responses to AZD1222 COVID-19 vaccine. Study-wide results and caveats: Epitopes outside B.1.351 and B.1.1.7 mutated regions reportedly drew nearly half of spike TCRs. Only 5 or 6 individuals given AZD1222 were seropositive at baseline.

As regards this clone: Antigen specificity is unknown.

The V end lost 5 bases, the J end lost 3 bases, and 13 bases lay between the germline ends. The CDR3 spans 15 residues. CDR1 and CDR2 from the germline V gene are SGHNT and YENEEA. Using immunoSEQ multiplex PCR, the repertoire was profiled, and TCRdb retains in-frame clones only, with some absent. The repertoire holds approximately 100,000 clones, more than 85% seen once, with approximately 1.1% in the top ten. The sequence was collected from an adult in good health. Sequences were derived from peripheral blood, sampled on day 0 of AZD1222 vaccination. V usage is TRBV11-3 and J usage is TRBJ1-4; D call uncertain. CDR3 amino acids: CASSRASTSNEKLFF. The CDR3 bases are TGTGCCAGCAGCCGCGCGTCCACCTCTAATGAAAAACTGTTTTTT.